This T cell receptor (beta chain) was profiled in a study of somatic mutations in cytotoxic T cells in rheumatoid arthritis. Overall study: Therapy with immunosuppressive drugs such as methotrexate, hydroxychloroquine and sulfasalazine accompanied the collection of follow-up samples.

A remark on this clone: Its specificity is not known.

Clones were sequenced by immunoSEQ multiplex PCR, and TCRdb holds only the in-frame ones, with some missing. The sample lists 2,000 to 2,500 clones; about 70% were seen once. Overall study findings and caveats: Greater age accompanied higher CD8+ clonality in rheumatoid arthritis patients, a pattern that was absent in healthy controls.

The sequencing here drew on CD8+ T cells sorted from blood, taken at a follow-up visit. The receptor was derived from a man between 70 and 80 years old with rheumatoid arthritis.

The CDR3 protein is CATSRVVTGGSNEQFF. CDR3 nucleotide sequence: TGTGCCACCAGCAGAGTGGTGACGGGGGGAAGTAATGAGCAGTTCTTC. V and J are TRBV15 and TRBJ2-1; 7 bases line up with TRBD2. CDR1 is LNHNV, CDR2 YYDKDF, per germline (reference sequence). The CDR3 is made up of 16 amino acids. With 1 base clipped from V and 7 bases from J, the junction kept 10 bases outside the gene matches.